The T cell receptor beta chain under discussion was sequenced for a study of post-analysis software for immune sequencing data. For the study at large: Clinical courses comprised relapsing-remitting, secondary progressive and progressive-relapsing multiple sclerosis. General study points: Higher frequency in patients than in controls was seen for about five TRBV segments, with TRBV5-6, TRBV5-1 and TRBV20-1 among them.

There are a few counts of this clonotype. The antigen remains undetermined. Trimming took 5 bases from V and 10 from J, leaving 18 bases between them. CDR1 SEHNR and CDR2 FQNEAQ come from the germline V gene (reference sequence). The CDR3 has 14 amino acids. The TCR beta cDNA libraries contained unique molecular identifiers. TCRdb re-analysed the PCR reads in MiXCR, keeping a single row per CDR3 protein. Among hundreds of thousands of distinct CDR3 sequences listed, approximately 57% were seen once. The sequenced material came from blood. This TCR derives from a girl aged 10 to 17 with multiple sclerosis. The J gene is TRBJ2-1, the V gene TRBV7-9, with a tentative D call TRBD2 (6 bases). The CDR3 bases are TGTGCCAGCAGCGTCAGCCTCCTGGGACTGGAGCAGTTCTTC. Translated: CASSVSLLGLEQFF. The complete variable domain, with remaining parts taken from reference TRBV7-9 and TRBJ2-1, reads DTGVSQNPRHKITKRGQNVTFRCDPISEHNRLYWYRQTLGQGPEFLTYFQNEAQLEKSRLLSDRFSAERPKGSFSTLEIQRTEQGDSAMYLCASSVSLLGLEQFFGPGTRLTVL.